Sequencing of this T cell receptor (beta chain) was carried out in a study of blood T cells in healthy people across ages. Points from the study as a whole: There were more naive CD4+ cells and higher diversity in long-lived donors than in aged donors. Diversity figures derived from one million T cells were judged to underestimate the true value.

A sample-barcoded 5' primer and a J-beta primer mix were used in a second PCR of roughly 7 to 11 cycles. Each CDR3 protein is one row after TCRdb ran MiXCR on the 5' RACE reads. The table shows about 970,000 distinct CDR3 sequences, with roughly half occurring only once. A remark on this clonotype: Its antigen is still unknown.

With 3 bases removed from V and 3 bases from J, the gap between germline ends came to 8 bases. This CDR3 comprises 13 residues. Germline lookup yields CDR1 LGHNA and CDR2 YNFKEQ. The TCR comes from an older woman in good health. The source material was blood. V gene TRBV4-2 combines with J gene TRBJ2-5, with D unresolved. CDR3 sequence reads: CASSHRKKETQYF. DNA of the CDR3: TGTGCCAGCAGCCACCGAAAGAAAGAGACCCAGTACTTC.